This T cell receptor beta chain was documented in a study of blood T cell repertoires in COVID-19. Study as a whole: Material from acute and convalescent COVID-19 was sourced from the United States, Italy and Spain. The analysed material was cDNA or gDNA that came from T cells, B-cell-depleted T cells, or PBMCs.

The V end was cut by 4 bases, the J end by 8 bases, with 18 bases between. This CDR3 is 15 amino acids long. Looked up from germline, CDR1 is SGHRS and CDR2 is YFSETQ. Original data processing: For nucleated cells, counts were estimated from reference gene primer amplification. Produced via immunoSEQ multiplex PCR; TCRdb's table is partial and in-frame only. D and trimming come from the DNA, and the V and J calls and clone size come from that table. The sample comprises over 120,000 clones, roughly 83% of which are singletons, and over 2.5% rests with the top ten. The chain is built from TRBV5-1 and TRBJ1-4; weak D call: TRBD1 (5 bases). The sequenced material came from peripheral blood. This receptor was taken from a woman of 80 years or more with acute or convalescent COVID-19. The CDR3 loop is CASSRNTGKDEKLFF. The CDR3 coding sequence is TGCGCCAGCAGCAGGAACACAGGAAAGGACGAAAAACTGTTTTTT. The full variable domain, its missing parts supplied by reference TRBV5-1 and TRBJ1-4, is KAGVTQTPRYLIKTRGQQVTLSCSPISGHRSVSWYQQTPGQGLQFLFEYFSETQRNKGNFPGRFSGRQFSNSRSEMNVSTLELGDSALYLCASSRNTGKDEKLFFGSGTQLSVL.